These 20 T cell receptor beta chains were all obtained from the same sample, sequenced in a study of T cells in Graves' hyperthyroidism and ophthalmopathy. RNA transcripts gave rise to amplified TCR beta CDR3 regions. First-round RT-PCR of the TCR CDR3 relied on the HTBI primer set. MiXCR, applied by TCRdb to the multiplex PCR reads, yields one record per CDR3 protein. The table lists fewer than 450,000 distinct CDR3 sequences, about a sixth of them singletons. Material for sequencing was blood. These receptors all stem from a woman aged 25 to 39 with Graves' hyperthyroidism that later progressed to Graves' ophthalmopathy.

This clonotype has just a few counts. The chain recombines TRBV29-1 with TRBJ2-7, with no clear D. The V gene's germline CDR1 is SQVTM and CDR2 ANQGSEA. V dropped 5 bases and J dropped 1 base, with 9 bases sitting between them. The CDR3 has 12 amino acids. The CDR3 here is CSVSRGSYEQYF. The CDR3 nucleotides read TGCAGCGTTTCTCGCGGATCCTACGAGCAGTACTTC.

This clonotype was recorded at least ten times. The CDR3 protein is CASSSPTTGPEAAEAFF. As DNA, the CDR3 is TGTGCCAGCAGTTCTCCGACGACCGGTCCCGAAGCGGCTGAAGCTTTCTTT. The genes are TRBV27 and TRBJ1-1; D is unresolved. Trimming took 4 bases from V and 6 from J, leaving 24 bases between them. Germline V gene data show CDR1 as MNHEY and CDR2 as SMNVEV (reference sequence). This CDR3 has 17 residues.

The V gene is TRBV27, the J gene TRBJ2-5; no clear D. V shed 8 bases and J shed 5 bases, with 18 bases lying between them. Germline lookup yields CDR1 MNHEY and CDR2 SMNVEV (reference sequence). The CDR3 length is 14 residues. In DNA form, the CDR3 reads TGTGCCAGCTCAGGTCTTGGGGTAGGCGAGACCCAGTACTTC. Its translation: CASSGLGVGETQYF.

This clonotype was counted ten times or more. This rearrangement joins TRBV10-1 to TRBJ1-1, with unresolved D. This CDR3 has 15 residues. The V end lost 2 bases, the J end lost 4 bases, and 14 bases lay between the germline ends. Germline assignment: CDR1 WNHNN and CDR2 SYGVQD (reference sequence). CDR3 bases: TGCGCCAGCAGTGAGGAGAGGGAGATTTTCACTGAAGCTTTCTTT. This sequence encodes CASSEEREIFTEAFF.

V usage is TRBV7-9 and J usage is TRBJ2-7; 8 bases map to TRBD2. V lost 5 bases to trimming and J lost 1 base; unmatched junction nucleotides: 13. The CDR3 totals 17 residues. Germline CDR1 is SEHNR and CDR2 is FQNEAQ (reference sequence). The DNA of the CDR3 is TGTGCCAGCAGCGCGGGCGGGGGGACTGCTATTTCCTACGAGCAGTACTTC. It is translated as CASSAGGGTAISYEQYF.

This clonotype was detected many times. The chain is built from TRBV20-1 and TRBJ2-5; 11 nucleotides line up with TRBD1. Germline V lookup: CDR1 DFQATT, CDR2 SNEGSKA (reference sequence). With 2 bases clipped from V and 5 bases from J, the junction kept 7 bases outside the gene matches. The CDR3 loop spans 15 amino acids. The CDR3 region has the DNA TGCAGTGCTAGATTTCAGGACAGGGGGCAGGAGACCCAGTACTTC. It yields the protein CSARFQDRGQETQYF.

This clonotype was seen many times. The chain is built from TRBV20-1 and TRBJ2-1; 9 bases are shared with TRBD2. The V gene's germline CDR1 is DFQATT and CDR2 SNEGSKA (reference sequence). The trim removed 0 bases at V and 6 bases at J, leaving 6 bases unmatched. CDR3 length: 15 amino acids. The CDR3: CSARDQREVGNEQFF. CDR3 DNA sequence: TGCAGTGCTAGAGATCAGCGGGAGGTTGGCAATGAGCAGTTCTTC.

Turning to this clonotype: An end of the junction differs from the germline gene, which may be a read error. The CDR3 DNA reads as TGTGCCAGCAGCTTGGTCCCAGACCATGAGCAGTTCTTC. Its protein is CASSLVPDHEQFF. This chain links TRBV5-1 with TRBJ2-1; D uncertain. CDR3 length: 13 amino acids. Germline assignment: CDR1 SGHRS and CDR2 YFSETQ.

Ten or more counts support this clonotype. The DNA for the CDR3 is TGTGCCAGCAGTTACGCCCTAGCGGGGGCCTACGAGCAGTACTTC. It yields the protein CASSYALAGAYEQYF. The gene calls are TRBV6-6 and TRBJ2-7; 10 bases map to TRBD2. From germline, CDR1 is MNHNY and CDR2 SVGAGI (reference sequence). After removal of 2 bases from V and 2 bases from J, the junction contained 3 bases not matched to a gene. This CDR3 spans 15 amino acids.

About this clonotype itself: Germline and junction disagree at one end, which may indicate a read error. The chain carries TRBV10-1 and TRBJ2-5, with D perhaps TRBD1 (5 bases). The CDR3 sequence is 13 residues long. Germline lookup yields CDR1 WNHNN and CDR2 SYGVQD (reference sequence). This chain's CDR3 is CASSESLDRPPHF. As DNA, the CDR3 is TGCGCCAGCAGTGAGTCCTTAGACAGACCTCCTCACTTC.

The sample holds a few counts of this clonotype. The chain is built from TRBV19 and TRBJ1-5; D not certain. From germline, CDR1 is LNHDA and CDR2 SQIVND (reference sequence). The CDR3 runs to 15 residues. V was shortened by 10 bases and J by 0 bases, with 16 bases between the two germline ends. Here the CDR3 DNA reads TGTGCCACCTCCTATCAGCGAGATAGCAATCAGCCCCAGCATTTT. It codes for CATSYQRDSNQPQHF.

This clonotype has at least ten counts. Here the CDR3 DNA reads TGCGCCAGCAGCTTGTACAGGGATCAGCCCCAGCATTTT. It encodes CASSLYRDQPQHF. The rearrangement joins TRBV5-1 to TRBJ1-5, with a tentative D call TRBD1 (6 bases). Trimming removed 1 base from V and 5 bases from J, with 7 bases in between. The CDR3 has 13 residues. Germline CDR1 SGHRS, CDR2 YFSETQ.

The chain employs TRBV20-1 and TRBJ2-7; D is unclear. V lost 7 bases and J 2 bases, leaving 18 bases between the germline ends. The CDR3 covers 14 residues. Germline V gene lookup returns CDR1 DFQATT and CDR2 SNEGSKA (reference sequence). Here the CDR3 DNA reads TGCAGTGTCCCCAAAGCGAGCGAGGCCTACGAGCAGTACTTC. This gives the protein CSVPKASEAYEQYF.

This clonotype was seen more than once but under ten times. A much larger clone lies a single base off, so this may be a read error. The rearrangement joins TRBV10-3 to TRBJ1-1, with D perhaps matching TRBD1 (6 bases). CDR3 length: 11 residues. The ends were cut back, 10 bases at V and 10 bases at J, with 16 bases in the middle. Germline CDR1 is ENHRY and CDR2 is SYGVKD. CDR3 bases: TGTGCCACCAGGGGACCGCGATCAGCTTTCTTT. This translates into CATRGPRSAFF.

This clonotype was counted many times. The chain links TRBV18 to TRBJ2-7; TRBD1 aligns across 11 bases. This CDR3 contains 15 residues. The V segment lost 4 bases and the J segment 3 bases; nucleotides outside the gene matches: 5. Germline V gives CDR1 KGHSH, CDR2 LQKENI. CDR3 region: CASSLAGTGGYEQYF. The CDR3 DNA sequence: TGTGCCAGCTCACTAGCCGGGACAGGGGGCTACGAGCAGTACTTC.

A few counts support this clonotype. An end of the junction differs from the germline gene, which may be a read error. J is TRBJ2-4 and V is TRBV6-1; TRBD2 matches at 7 bases. Germline loops: CDR1 MNHNS, CDR2 SASEGT. The length of the CDR3 is 17 residues. The CDR3 DNA reads TGTGCCAGCAGGGAAGGGGACTACGGATTAGCCAAAAACATTCAGTACTTC. As protein: CASREGDYGLAKNIQYF.

Ten or more counts support this clonotype. The V gene is TRBV27, the J gene TRBJ1-1; TRBD1 is a possible D gene (6 bases). The CDR3 contains 15 residues. V shed 4 bases and J shed 5 bases, with 17 bases lying between them. Germline V CDR1 and CDR2: MNHEY, SMNVEV (reference sequence). The CDR3 region has the DNA TGTGCCAGCAGTTGGGGCCGGGGGGCGAGTACTGAAGCTTTCTTT. Protein: CASSWGRGASTEAFF.

This clonotype was seen at least ten times. The chain employs TRBV25-1 and TRBJ2-5; D unresolved. CDR1 and CDR2 (germline): MGHDK, SYGVNS. The CDR3 length is 17 residues. Trimming removed 2 bases from V and 4 bases from J, with 20 bases in between. The CDR3: CASSEGQAAVYRETQYF. The CDR3 bases are TGTGCCAGCAGTGAAGGTCAGGCAGCTGTGTATCGAGAGACCCAGTACTTC.

This clonotype was recorded at least ten times. V and J are TRBV28 and TRBJ2-7; D uncertain. Between the trimmed V and J ends, which lost 6 bases and 2 bases, there was a span of 11 bases. The CDR3 covers 13 residues. The germline CDR1 and CDR2 sequences are MDHEN and SYDVKM. This CDR3 reads CASRYRNTYEQYF. In DNA form, the CDR3 reads TGTGCCAGCAGGTACCGGAACACCTACGAGCAGTACTTC.

The chain couples TRBV27 to TRBJ2-7, with 7 bases lining up with TRBD1. With 6 bases clipped from V and 3 bases from J, the junction kept 11 bases outside the gene matches. Germline assignment: CDR1 MNHEY and CDR2 SMNVEV (reference sequence). CDR3 size: 15 residues. CDR3 DNA: TGTGCCAGCAGCCAAACAGGGGACCATCACTACGAGCAGTACTTC. Its protein product is CASSQTGDHHYEQYF.